This T cell receptor beta chain originates from a study of tumor T cells in aggressive B-cell lymphoma. The germline CDR1 and CDR2 sequences are SGHTS and YDEGEE. The CDR3 spans 15 residues. Trimming took 4 bases from V and 0 from J, leaving 13 bases between them. The table came from immunoSEQ multiplex PCR; TCRdb's copy has only in-frame clones and leaves some out. The table has 2,000 to 3,000 clones, roughly 85% seen once. The source material was tumor tissue. The chain couples TRBV5-8 to TRBJ1-2; a possible D gene is TRBD1 (6 bases). The source is an adult with diffuse large B cell lymphoma. Here the CDR3 reads CASSLGQFTNYGYTF. The CDR3 DNA is TGTGCCAGCAGCCTTGGACAGTTTACTAACTATGGCTACACCTTC.